The clone carrying this T cell receptor (beta chain) has ten or more counts. The data were obtained in a study of Graves' ophthalmopathy and Graves' hyperthyroidism. RNA transcripts yielded amplified TCR beta CDR3 regions. The first round was an RT-PCR with HTBI primers, and the second round was a multiplex PCR. From the multiplex PCR reads, TCRdb called clonotypes with MiXCR, one entry per CDR3 protein. In the table there are 350,000 to 400,000 distinct CDR3 sequences, about 17% of which are singletons. Trimming removed 2 bases at V and 2 bases at J, with 13 bases between. CDR3 length: 14 amino acids. Germline CDR1 DFQATT, CDR2 SNEGSKA (reference sequence).

V and J are TRBV20-1 and TRBJ2-7; tentatively, D is TRBD2 (5 bases). Sequenced: peripheral blood. The origin of this receptor is a woman aged 18-30 years with Graves' ophthalmopathy. The DNA of the CDR3 is TGCAGTGCTAGAACAGCGACTACTACCTACGAGCAGTACTTC. The encoded protein is CSARTATTTYEQYF.